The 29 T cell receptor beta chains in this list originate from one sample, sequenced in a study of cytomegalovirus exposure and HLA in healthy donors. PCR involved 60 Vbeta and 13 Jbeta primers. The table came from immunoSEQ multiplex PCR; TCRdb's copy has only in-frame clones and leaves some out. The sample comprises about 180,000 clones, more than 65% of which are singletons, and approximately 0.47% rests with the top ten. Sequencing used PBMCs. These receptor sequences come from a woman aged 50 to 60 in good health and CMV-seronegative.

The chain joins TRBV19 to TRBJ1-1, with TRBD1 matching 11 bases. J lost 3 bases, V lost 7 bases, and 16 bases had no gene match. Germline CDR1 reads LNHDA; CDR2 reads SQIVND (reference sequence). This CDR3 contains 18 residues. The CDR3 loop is CASIHARGTGGTDTEAFF. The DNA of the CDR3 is TGTGCCAGTATCCACGCGCGAGGGACAGGGGGGACGGACACTGAAGCTTTCTTT. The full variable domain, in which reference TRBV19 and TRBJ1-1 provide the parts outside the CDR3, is DGGITQSPKYLFRKEGQNVTLSCEQNLNHDAMYWYRQDPGQGLRLIYYSQIVNDFQKGDIAEGYSVSREKKESFPLTVTSAQKNPTAFYLCASIHARGTGGTDTEAFFGQGTRLTVV.

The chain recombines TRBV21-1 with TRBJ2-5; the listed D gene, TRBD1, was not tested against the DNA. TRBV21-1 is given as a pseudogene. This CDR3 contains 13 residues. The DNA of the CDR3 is TGTGCCAGCAGCAAATGCAGGGCCGAGACCCAGTACTTC. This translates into CASSKCRAETQYF.

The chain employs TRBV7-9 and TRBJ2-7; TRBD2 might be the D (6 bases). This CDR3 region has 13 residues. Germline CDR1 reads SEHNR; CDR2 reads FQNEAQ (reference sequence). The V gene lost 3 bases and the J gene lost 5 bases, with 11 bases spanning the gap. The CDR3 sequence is CASSLQGGDEQYF. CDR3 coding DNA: TGTGCCAGCAGCTTGCAGGGAGGAGACGAGCAGTACTTC.

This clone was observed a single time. The CDR3: CASSLGQGGNQPQHF. As DNA, the CDR3 is TGTGCCAGCAGCCTAGGACAGGGTGGCAATCAGCCCCAGCATTTT. V is TRBV5-8 and J is TRBJ1-5; TRBD1 matches at 8 bases. The CDR3 covers 15 residues. Germline CDR1 is SGHTS and CDR2 is YDEGEE. V shed 4 bases and J 2 bases; nucleotides not matched to a gene: 5.

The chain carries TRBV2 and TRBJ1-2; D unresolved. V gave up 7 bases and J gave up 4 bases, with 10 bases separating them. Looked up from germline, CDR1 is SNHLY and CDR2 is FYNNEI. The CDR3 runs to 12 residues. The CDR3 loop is CASNVRSYGYTF. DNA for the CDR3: TGTGCCAGCAACGTTAGATCCTATGGCTACACCTTC.

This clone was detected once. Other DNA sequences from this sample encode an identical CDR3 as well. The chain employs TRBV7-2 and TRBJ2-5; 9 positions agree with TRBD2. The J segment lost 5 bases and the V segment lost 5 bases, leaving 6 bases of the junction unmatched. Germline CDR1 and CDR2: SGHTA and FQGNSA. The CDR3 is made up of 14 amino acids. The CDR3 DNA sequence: TGTGCCAGCAGCCTTAGAACTAGCGGGGAGACCCAGTACTTC. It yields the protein CASSLRTSGETQYF.

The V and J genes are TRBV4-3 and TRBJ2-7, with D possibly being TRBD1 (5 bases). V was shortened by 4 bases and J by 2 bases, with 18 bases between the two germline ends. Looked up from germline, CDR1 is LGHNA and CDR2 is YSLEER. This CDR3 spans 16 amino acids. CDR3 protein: CASSLHPQVAPYEQYF. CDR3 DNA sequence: TGCGCCAGCAGCCTTCACCCACAGGTAGCCCCCTACGAGCAGTACTTC.

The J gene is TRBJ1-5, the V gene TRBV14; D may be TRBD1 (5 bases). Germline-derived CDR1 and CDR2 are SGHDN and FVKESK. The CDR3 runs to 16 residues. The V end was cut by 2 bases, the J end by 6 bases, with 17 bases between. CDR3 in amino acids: CASSQNFMRGLQPQHF. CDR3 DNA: TGTGCCAGCAGCCAAAATTTTATGAGGGGACTTCAGCCCCAGCATTTT.

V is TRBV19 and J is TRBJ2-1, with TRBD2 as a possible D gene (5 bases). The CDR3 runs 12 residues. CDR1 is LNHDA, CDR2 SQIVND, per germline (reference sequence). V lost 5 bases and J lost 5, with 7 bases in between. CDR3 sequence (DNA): TGTGCCAGTAGTCTCGGGGACAATGAGCAGTTCTTC. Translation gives CASSLGDNEQFF. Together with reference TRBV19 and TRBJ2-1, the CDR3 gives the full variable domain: DGGITQSPKYLFRKEGQNVTLSCEQNLNHDAMYWYRQDPGQGLRLIYYSQIVNDFQKGDIAEGYSVSREKKESFPLTVTSAQKNPTAFYLCASSLGDNEQFFGPGTRLTVL.

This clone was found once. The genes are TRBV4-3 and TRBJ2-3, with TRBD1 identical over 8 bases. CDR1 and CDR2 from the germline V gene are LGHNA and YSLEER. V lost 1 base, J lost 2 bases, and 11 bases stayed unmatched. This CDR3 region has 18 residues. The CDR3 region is CASSQASNGQGFTDTQYF. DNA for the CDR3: TGCGCCAGCAGCCAAGCATCTAATGGACAGGGATTCACAGATACGCAGTATTTT.

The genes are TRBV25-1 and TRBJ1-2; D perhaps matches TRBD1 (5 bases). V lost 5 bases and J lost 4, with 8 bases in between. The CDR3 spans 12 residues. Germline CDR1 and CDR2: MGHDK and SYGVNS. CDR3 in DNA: TGTGCCAGCAGTTTGGGGGGCTATGGCTACACCTTC. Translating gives CASSLGGYGYTF.

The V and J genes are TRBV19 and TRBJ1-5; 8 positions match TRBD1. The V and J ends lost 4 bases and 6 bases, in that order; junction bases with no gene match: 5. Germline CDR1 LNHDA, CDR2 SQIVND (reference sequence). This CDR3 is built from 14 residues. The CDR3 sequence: CASSTRGRGQPQHF. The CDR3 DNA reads TGTGCCAGTAGTACCAGGGGGCGAGGTCAGCCCCAGCATTTT.

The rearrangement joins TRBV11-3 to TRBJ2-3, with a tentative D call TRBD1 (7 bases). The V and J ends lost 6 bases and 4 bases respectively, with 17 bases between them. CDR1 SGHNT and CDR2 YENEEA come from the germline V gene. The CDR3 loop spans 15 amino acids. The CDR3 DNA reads TGTGCCAGCAGTTCACGACAGGGAGGTGCAGATACGCAGTATTTT. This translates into CASSSRQGGADTQYF.

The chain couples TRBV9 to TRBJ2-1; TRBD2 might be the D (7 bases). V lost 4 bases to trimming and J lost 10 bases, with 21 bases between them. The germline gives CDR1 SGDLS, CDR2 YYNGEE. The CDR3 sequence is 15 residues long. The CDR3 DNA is TGTGCCAGCAGCCCACGGGAGGAGGCCGGGGGCGAGCAGTTCTTC. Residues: CASSPREEAGGEQFF.

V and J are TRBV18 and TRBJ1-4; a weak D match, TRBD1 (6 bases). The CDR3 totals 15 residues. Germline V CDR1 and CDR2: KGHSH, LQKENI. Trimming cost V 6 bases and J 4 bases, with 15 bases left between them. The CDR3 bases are TGTGCCAGCTCCATTGACAGGACCAATAATGAAAAACTGTTTTTT. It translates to CASSIDRTNNEKLFF.

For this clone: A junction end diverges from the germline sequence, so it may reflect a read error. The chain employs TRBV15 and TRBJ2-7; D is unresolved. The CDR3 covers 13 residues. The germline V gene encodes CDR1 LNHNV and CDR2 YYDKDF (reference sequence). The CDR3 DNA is TGTGCCACCAGCAGAGACCCCTCCTACGGGCAGTACTTC. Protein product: CATSRDPSYGQYF.

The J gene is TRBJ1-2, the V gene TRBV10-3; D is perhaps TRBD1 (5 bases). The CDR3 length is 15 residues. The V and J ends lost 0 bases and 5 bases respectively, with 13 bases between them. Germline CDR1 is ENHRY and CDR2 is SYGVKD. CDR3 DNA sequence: TGTGCCATCAGTGAGTCCGCAGGGTGGGAATATGGCTACACCTTC. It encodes CAISESAGWEYGYTF.

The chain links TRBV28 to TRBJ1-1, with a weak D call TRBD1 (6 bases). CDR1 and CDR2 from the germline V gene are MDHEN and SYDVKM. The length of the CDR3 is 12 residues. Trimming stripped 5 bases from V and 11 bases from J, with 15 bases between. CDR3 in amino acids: CASSPQGTAAFF. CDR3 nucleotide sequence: TGTGCCAGCAGTCCACAGGGTACCGCGGCTTTCTTT.

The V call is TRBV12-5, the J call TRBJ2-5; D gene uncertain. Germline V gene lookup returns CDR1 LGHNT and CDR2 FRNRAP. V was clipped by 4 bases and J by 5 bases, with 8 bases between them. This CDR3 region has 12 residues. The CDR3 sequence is CASGSSRETQYF. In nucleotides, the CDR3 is TGTGCTAGTGGTTCCTCTAGGGAGACCCAGTACTTC.

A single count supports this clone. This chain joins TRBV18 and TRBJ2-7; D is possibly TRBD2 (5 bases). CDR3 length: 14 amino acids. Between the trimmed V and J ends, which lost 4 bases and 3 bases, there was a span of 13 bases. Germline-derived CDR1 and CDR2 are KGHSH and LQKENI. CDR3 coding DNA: TGTGCCAGCTCACGGTCCGTTCGGGACTACGAGCAGTACTTC. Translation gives CASSRSVRDYEQYF.

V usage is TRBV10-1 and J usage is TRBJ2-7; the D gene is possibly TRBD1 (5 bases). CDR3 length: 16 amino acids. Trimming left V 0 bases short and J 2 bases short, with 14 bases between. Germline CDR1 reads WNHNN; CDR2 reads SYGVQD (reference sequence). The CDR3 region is CASSESGHGDPYEQYF. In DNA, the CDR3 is TGCGCCAGCAGTGAGTCGGGGCACGGAGATCCCTACGAGCAGTACTTC.

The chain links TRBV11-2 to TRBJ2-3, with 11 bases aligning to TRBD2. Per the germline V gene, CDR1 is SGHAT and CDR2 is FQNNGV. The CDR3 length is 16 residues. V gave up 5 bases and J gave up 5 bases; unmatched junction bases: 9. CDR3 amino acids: CASSALAGGSGDTQYF. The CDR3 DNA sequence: TGTGCCAGCAGCGCCCTAGCGGGGGGTTCGGGAGATACGCAGTATTTT.

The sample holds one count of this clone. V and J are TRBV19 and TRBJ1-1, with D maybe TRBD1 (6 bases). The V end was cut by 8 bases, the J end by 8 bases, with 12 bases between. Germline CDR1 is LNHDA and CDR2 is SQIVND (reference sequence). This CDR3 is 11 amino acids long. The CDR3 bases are TGTGCCAGTGGTGAGGGGGACGAAGCTTTCTTT. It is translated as CASGEGDEAFF.

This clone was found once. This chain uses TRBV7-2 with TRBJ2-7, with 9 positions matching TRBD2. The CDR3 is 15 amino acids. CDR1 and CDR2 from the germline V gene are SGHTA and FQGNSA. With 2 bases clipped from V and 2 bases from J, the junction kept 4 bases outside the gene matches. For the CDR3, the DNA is TGTGCCAGCAGCTTACTAGCGGGATCTGCCTACGAGCAGTACTTC. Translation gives CASSLLAGSAYEQYF.

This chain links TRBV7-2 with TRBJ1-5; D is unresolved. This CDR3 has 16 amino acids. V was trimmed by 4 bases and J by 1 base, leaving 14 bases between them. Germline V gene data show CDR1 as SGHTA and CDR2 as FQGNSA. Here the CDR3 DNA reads TGTGCCAGCAGCTCCGGCTCGGGAGGGAGCAATCAGCCCCAGCATTTT. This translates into CASSSGSGGSNQPQHF.

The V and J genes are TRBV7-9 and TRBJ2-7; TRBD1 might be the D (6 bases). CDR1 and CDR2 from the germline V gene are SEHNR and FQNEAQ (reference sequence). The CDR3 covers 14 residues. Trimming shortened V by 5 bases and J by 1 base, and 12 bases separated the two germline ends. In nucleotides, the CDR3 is TGTGCCAGCAGCCAGACAGGAGTATCCTACGAGCAGTACTTC. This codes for CASSQTGVSYEQYF. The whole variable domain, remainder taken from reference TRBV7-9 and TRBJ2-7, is DTGVSQNPRHKITKRGQNVTFRCDPISEHNRLYWYRQTLGQGPEFLTYFQNEAQLEKSRLLSDRFSAERPKGSFSTLEIQRTEQGDSAMYLCASSQTGVSYEQYFGPGTRLTVT.

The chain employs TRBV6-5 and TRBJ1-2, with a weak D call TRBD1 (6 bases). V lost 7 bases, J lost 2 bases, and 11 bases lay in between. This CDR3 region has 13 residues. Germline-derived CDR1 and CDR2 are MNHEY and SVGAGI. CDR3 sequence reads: CASKGDINYGYTF. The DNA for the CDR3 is TGTGCCAGCAAGGGGGACATCAACTATGGCTACACCTTC.

CDR3 nucleotide sequence: TGCGCCAGCAGCTTGGGTACCGCGGGGAACTCACCAGAGACCCAGTACTTC. This encodes CASSLGTAGNSPETQYF. This chain uses TRBV5-1 with TRBJ2-5; TRBD2 might be the D (6 bases). Trimming cost V 0 bases and J 4 bases, with 19 bases left between them. The CDR3 is 17 amino acids. Looked up from germline, CDR1 is SGHRS and CDR2 is YFSETQ.

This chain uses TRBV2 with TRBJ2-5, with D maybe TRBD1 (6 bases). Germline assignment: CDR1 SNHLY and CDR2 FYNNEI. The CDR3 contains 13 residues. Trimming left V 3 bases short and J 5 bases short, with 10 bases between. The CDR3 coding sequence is TGTGCCAGCAGTGACCCAGGGGTGGAGACCCAGTACTTC. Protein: CASSDPGVETQYF.